This T cell receptor (beta chain) emerged from a study of blood T cell repertoires in COVID-19. Across the study: PBMCs, B-cell-depleted T cells, or T cells were the source of the cDNA or gDNA that made up the material.

The CDR3 extends over 15 amino acids. V shed 3 bases, J shed 7 bases, and the junction held 4 bases outside the gene matches. Germline loops: CDR1 SEHNR, CDR2 FQNEAQ (reference sequence). The method was immunoSEQ multiplex PCR; TCRdb's version includes in-frame clones alone and lacks a portion of them. The table lists under 250,000 clones, 75% to 90% of them singletons. The rearrangement links TRBV7-9 to TRBJ2-1; 12 bases map to TRBD2. This TCR was recovered from a man aged 55 to 69 who had recovered from COVID-19. What was sequenced was peripheral blood. CDR3 protein: CASSLWTSGVNEQFF. In DNA form, the CDR3 reads TGTGCCAGCAGCTTGTGGACTAGCGGGGTAAATGAGCAGTTCTTC.